The 30 T cell receptor beta chains below all came from one sample that was sequenced in a study of blood T cell repertoires in COVID-19. The assay was immunoSEQ multiplex PCR, and TCRdb's table has in-frame clones only and misses some. The table lists fewer than 250,000 clones, roughly 88% of them singletons. Sequencing used peripheral blood. Every receptor here comes from a woman over 75 with COVID-19, enrolled during active disease.

CDR3 in DNA: TGTGCCGCCAAGGGACAGGGAAACACCATATATTTT. It encodes CAAKGQGNTIYF. The rearrangement uses TRBV19 and TRBJ1-3; 7 bases are shared with TRBD1. V trimming: 11 bases; J trimming: 4 bases; junction bases outside the gene matches: 5. The CDR3 loop spans 12 amino acids. Germline V gene lookup returns CDR1 LNHDA and CDR2 SQIVND (reference sequence).

This chain links TRBV30 with TRBJ1-5; the match to TRBD1 covers 10 bases. The germline V gene encodes CDR1 GTSNPN and CDR2 SVGIG (reference sequence). V was clipped by 5 bases and J by 8 bases; unmatched bases: 9. The CDR3 contains 14 residues. The chain's CDR3 is CAWSETGGGEPQHF. CDR3 DNA sequence: TGTGCCTGGTCCGAGACAGGGGGCGGGGAGCCCCAGCATTTT.

The V call is TRBV27, the J call TRBJ1-3; 8 nucleotides match TRBD1. V was clipped by 5 bases and J by 7 bases; unmatched bases: 7. The CDR3 has 14 amino acids. Germline-derived CDR1 and CDR2 are MNHEY and SMNVEV (reference sequence). DNA for the CDR3: TGTGCCAGCAGTCGGGACAGGCTAGGCAACACCATATATTTT. As protein: CASSRDRLGNTIYF.

V and J are TRBV3-1 (or the pseudogene TRBV3-2) and TRBJ2-5, with 7 bases matching TRBD2. This CDR3 is 14 amino acids long. The trim removed 6 bases at V and 1 base at J, leaving 5 bases unmatched. The germline CDR1 and CDR2 sequences are LGHDT and YNNKEL (reference sequence). The CDR3 here is CASRKLASQETQYF. The CDR3 DNA reads TGTGCCAGCAGAAAACTAGCGAGCCAAGAGACCCAGTACTTC.

The genes are TRBV15 and TRBJ2-5, with 10 bases identical to TRBD1. This CDR3 comprises 15 residues. With 5 bases clipped from V and 5 bases from J, the junction kept 8 bases outside the gene matches. Per germline, CDR1 LNHNV and CDR2 YYDKDF (reference sequence). The CDR3 region has the DNA TGTGCCACCAGCGGCAGACAGGGGGCGCGTGAGACCCAGTACTTC. Translated: CATSGRQGARETQYF. Based on the CDR3 plus reference TRBV15 and TRBJ2-5, the full variable domain is DAMVIQNPRYQVTQFGKPVTLSCSQTLNHNVMYWYQQKSSQAPKLLFHYYDKDFNNEADTPDNFQSRRPNTSFCFLDIRSPGLGDTAMYLCATSGRQGARETQYFGPGTRLLVL.

The chain carries TRBV6-5 and TRBJ1-1, with D uncertain. Germline V gene data show CDR1 as MNHEY and CDR2 as SVGAGI. This CDR3 is built from 13 residues. V was cut by 6 bases and J by 3 bases, with 11 bases left in between. CDR3 in amino acids: CASSRGADTEAFF. CDR3 bases: TGTGCCAGCAGCAGAGGTGCTGACACTGAAGCTTTCTTT.

The chain is built from TRBV28 and TRBJ1-1, with D possibly being TRBD1 (6 bases). V was shortened by 5 bases and J by 0 bases, with 13 bases between the two germline ends. Germline CDR1 and CDR2: MDHEN and SYDVKM. The CDR3 length is 15 residues. CDR3 residues: CASSPQQGMNTEAFF. In nucleotides, the CDR3 is TGTGCCAGCAGTCCACAACAGGGAATGAACACTGAAGCTTTCTTT.

In its sample, this clone was seen once. This sequence joins TRBV28 and TRBJ1-5, with a possible D match to TRBD1 (5 bases). CDR1 MDHEN and CDR2 SYDVKM come from the germline V gene. This CDR3 has 14 residues. Between the trimmed V and J ends, which lost 5 bases and 2 bases, there was a span of 10 bases. In DNA form, the CDR3 reads TGTGCCAGCAGTACAGACAGAGGCAATCAGCCCCAGCATTTT. Its translation: CASSTDRGNQPQHF.

This chain links TRBV3-1 (or the pseudogene TRBV3-2) with TRBJ2-3, with 7 bases fitting TRBD2. V dropped 4 bases and J dropped 6; count of bases not matched to a gene: 13. The CDR3 totals 16 residues. Germline V gene sequence: CDR1 LGHDT, CDR2 YNNKEL (reference sequence). The CDR3 loop reads CASSLSQGGYGDTQYF. The CDR3 bases are TGTGCCAGCAGCCTTTCGCAGGGAGGGTACGGGGATACGCAGTATTTT.

This chain connects TRBV10-3 to TRBJ2-1; 9 nucleotides agree with TRBD2. J lost 4 bases, V lost 7 bases, and 5 bases had no gene match. CDR3 length equals 14 residues. Germline V lookup: CDR1 ENHRY, CDR2 SYGVKD. In nucleotides, the CDR3 is TGTGCCATCATAAAGGGACTAGCTTACAATGAGCAGTTCTTC. This encodes CAIIKGLAYNEQFF.

This clone was seen just once. The chain combines TRBV7-2 with TRBJ1-4, with 7 bases that match TRBD1. The germline gives CDR1 SGHTA, CDR2 FQGNSA. This CDR3 contains 15 residues. V shed 1 base, J shed 8 bases, and the junction held 7 bases outside the gene matches. The DNA for the CDR3 is TGTGCCAGCAGCTTAGGGGGACAGATCGGGGAAAAACTGTTTTTT. This gives the protein CASSLGGQIGEKLFF.

The genes are TRBV18 and TRBJ2-2; D is uncertain. Germline assignment: CDR1 KGHSH and CDR2 LQKENI. This CDR3 has 14 amino acids. V dropped 1 base and J dropped 5 bases, with 8 bases sitting between them. CDR3 protein: CASSPLDLTGELFF. The CDR3 DNA follows: TGTGCCAGCTCACCACTAGATCTGACCGGGGAGCTGTTTTTT.

The V and J genes are TRBV6-4 and TRBJ2-3; 10 bases map to TRBD2. The CDR3 runs 13 residues. Trimming cost V 4 bases and J 5 bases; bases outside gene matches: 0. CDR1 MRHNA and CDR2 SNTAGT come from the germline V gene. In DNA, the CDR3 is TGTGCCAGCAGTGGGACTAGCGGAGATACGCAGTATTTT. Translation: CASSGTSGDTQYF.

The chain recombines TRBV5-1 with TRBJ1-3; maybe TRBD1 (5 bases). The CDR3 has 14 amino acids. Between the trimmed V and J ends, which lost 4 bases and 3 bases, there was a span of 11 bases. The germline V gene has CDR1 SGHRS and CDR2 YFSETQ. This CDR3 reads CASSADSSGNTIYF. DNA for the CDR3: TGCGCCAGCAGCGCCGACAGTAGTGGAAACACCATATATTTT.

The table lists this clone with a count of one. The chain joins TRBV5-4 to TRBJ2-1, with a weak D call TRBD1 (6 bases). V shed 5 bases and J shed 8 bases, with 23 bases lying between them. The germline V gene encodes CDR1 SGHNT and CDR2 YYREEE (reference sequence). The CDR3 sequence is 16 residues long. CDR3 sequence: CASSSRTDNTWHEQFF. Here the CDR3 DNA reads TGTGCCAGCAGTTCCCGGACAGACAACACCTGGCATGAGCAGTTCTTC.

This chain connects TRBV6-2 or TRBV6-3 to TRBJ1-5; TRBD1 aligns across 10 bases. This CDR3 comprises 16 residues. The germline gives CDR1 MNHEY, CDR2 SVGEGT. V was pared by 2 bases and J by 4 bases, with 5 bases of the junction left unmatched. The CDR3 nucleotides read TGTGCCAGCAGTTACCTTGGGACAGGGGCTAATCAGCCCCAGCATTTT. This encodes CASSYLGTGANQPQHF.

The J gene is TRBJ2-1, the V gene TRBV9; TRBD1 matches at 7 bases. CDR1 and CDR2 (germline): SGDLS, YYNGEE. There are 15 residues in the CDR3. With 4 bases clipped from V and 3 bases from J, the junction kept 7 bases outside the gene matches. In nucleotides, the CDR3 is TGTGCCAGCAGCCCCGAGGGACAGAGCTACAATGAGCAGTTCTTC. This gives the protein CASSPEGQSYNEQFF. The full variable domain, with the rest looked up from reference TRBV9 and TRBJ2-1, is DSGVTQTPKHLITATGQRVTLRCSPRSGDLSVYWYQQSLDQGLQFLIQYYNGEERAKGNILERFSAQQFPDLHSELNLSSLELGDSALYFCASSPEGQSYNEQFFGPGTRLTVL.

This clone was observed a single time. The V gene is TRBV7-8, the J gene TRBJ2-1, with 8 bases fitting TRBD2. CDR1 is SGHVS, CDR2 FQNEAQ, per germline. V dropped 4 bases and J dropped 5; count of bases not matched to a gene: 10. The CDR3 has 16 residues. CDR3 sequence (DNA): TGTGCCAGCAGCTCCGAGGTCAGCGGGAGTGACAATGAGCAGTTCTTC. It encodes CASSSEVSGSDNEQFF.

The genes are TRBV5-1 and TRBJ1-1, with 8 bases fitting TRBD1. J gave up 6 bases and V 4 bases, and 8 bases lay outside the gene matches. The germline gives CDR1 SGHRS, CDR2 YFSETQ. This CDR3 contains 14 residues. In DNA, the CDR3 is TGCGCCAGCAGCCGCCGACAGGGGATGTCTGAAGCTTTCTTT. It is translated as CASSRRQGMSEAFF.

The chain recombines TRBV5-5 with TRBJ1-5; TRBD1 matches at 9 bases. The CDR3 is made up of 15 amino acids. Unmatched junction bases numbered 4, after V lost 0 bases and J lost 6 bases. Germline values: CDR1 SGHKS, CDR2 YYEKEE (reference sequence). Here the CDR3 DNA reads TGTGCCAGCAGCTTGGGTGGGACAGGGATTCAGCCCCAGCATTTT. Residues: CASSLGGTGIQPQHF.

The chain is built from TRBV18 and TRBJ2-2, with D perhaps TRBD1 (5 bases). Trimming pared 5 bases from V and 7 bases from J, leaving 14 bases between. CDR1 and CDR2 (germline): KGHSH, LQKENI. This CDR3 has 14 residues. This chain's CDR3 is CASSAGHPGGELFF. In DNA, the CDR3 is TGTGCCAGCTCAGCAGGGCACCCCGGCGGGGAGCTGTTTTTT.

The gene calls are TRBV27 and TRBJ2-3, with 8 bases aligning to TRBD1. Germline CDR1 MNHEY, CDR2 SMNVEV (reference sequence). V trimming: 5 bases; J trimming: 1 base; junction bases outside the gene matches: 2. The CDR3 consists of 14 residues. The CDR3 is CASSLGQGTDTQYF. The CDR3 nucleotides are TGTGCCAGCAGTCTGGGACAGGGCACAGATACGCAGTATTTT.

The CDR3 spells CASQQDYGYTF. In nucleotides, the CDR3 is TGTGCCAGCCAGCAGGACTATGGCTACACCTTC. The chain employs TRBV2 and TRBJ1-2; D unclear. This CDR3 has 11 residues. With 8 bases removed from V and 3 bases from J, the gap between germline ends came to 7 bases. Germline V gene data show CDR1 as SNHLY and CDR2 as FYNNEI.

The chain recombines TRBV27 with TRBJ2-7; 8 nucleotides agree with TRBD2. This CDR3 region has 16 residues. Losses at the gene ends were 4 bases for V and 2 bases for J; bases not matched to a gene: 10. Germline assignment: CDR1 MNHEY and CDR2 SMNVEV (reference sequence). The CDR3 reads CASSSSGLEWAYEQYF. In DNA form, the CDR3 reads TGTGCCAGCAGTTCGTCGGGACTAGAATGGGCCTACGAGCAGTACTTC.

This chain connects TRBV9 to TRBJ1-1; possibly TRBD1 for D (6 bases). Looked up from germline, CDR1 is SGDLS and CDR2 is YYNGEE. The CDR3 consists of 16 residues. The germline V and J ends were trimmed by 3 bases and 9 bases, with 24 bases remaining between them. The CDR3 sequence: CASSAQGRSELNQAFF. In nucleotides, the CDR3 is TGTGCCAGCAGCGCACAGGGCAGGAGCGAACTGAATCAAGCTTTCTTT. The full variable domain, with the rest looked up from reference TRBV9 and TRBJ1-1, is DSGVTQTPKHLITATGQRVTLRCSPRSGDLSVYWYQQSLDQGLQFLIQYYNGEERAKGNILERFSAQQFPDLHSELNLSSLELGDSALYFCASSAQGRSELNQAFFGQGTRLTVV.

The chain recombines TRBV5-4 with TRBJ1-1; D gene uncertain. V gave up 0 bases and J gave up 5 bases, with 14 bases separating them. The germline gives CDR1 SGHNT, CDR2 YYREEE (reference sequence). The CDR3 is 15 residues long. The CDR3 DNA reads as TGTGCCAGCAGCTTGGCGGCGACTTCGACTACTGAAGCTTTCTTT. Amino acid sequence: CASSLAATSTTEAFF.

The chain joins TRBV2 to TRBJ1-5; D gene unclear. With 7 bases removed from V and 6 bases from J, the gap between germline ends came to 16 bases. The germline gives CDR1 SNHLY, CDR2 FYNNEI. The CDR3 is 14 residues long. CDR3 sequence: CASNTGPSGQPQHF. The CDR3 DNA follows: TGTGCCAGCAATACCGGCCCATCGGGTCAGCCCCAGCATTTT.

V usage is TRBV6-6 and J usage is TRBJ2-3, with TRBD1 identical over 10 bases. This CDR3 region has 15 residues. V gave up 6 bases and J gave up 3 bases; unmatched junction bases: 6. CDR1 is MNHNY and CDR2 is SVGAGI in the germline V gene (reference sequence). The CDR3 region has the DNA TGTGCCAGCAGCCCCCGGGACAGGGGTACAGATACGCAGTATTTT. Translated, it gives CASSPRDRGTDTQYF.

The chain has TRBV3-1 (or the pseudogene TRBV3-2) and TRBJ1-1; 10 bases are shared with TRBD1. Looked up from germline, CDR1 is LGHDT and CDR2 is YNNKEL (reference sequence). The J segment lost 0 bases and the V segment lost 6 bases, leaving 4 bases of the junction unmatched. The CDR3 is made up of 15 amino acids. The CDR3 sequence: CASSSGTGVNTEAFF. As DNA, the CDR3 is TGTGCCAGCAGTTCCGGGACAGGGGTGAACACTGAAGCTTTCTTT.

V and J are TRBV6-5 and TRBJ1-6; D remains unclear. The germline gives CDR1 MNHEY, CDR2 SVGAGI. V was trimmed by 7 bases and J by 1 base, leaving 11 bases between them. This CDR3 has 15 amino acids. This chain's CDR3 is CASTRGGSYNSPLHF. The CDR3 DNA follows: TGTGCCAGCACGCGGGGAGGGTCCTATAATTCACCCCTCCACTTT.